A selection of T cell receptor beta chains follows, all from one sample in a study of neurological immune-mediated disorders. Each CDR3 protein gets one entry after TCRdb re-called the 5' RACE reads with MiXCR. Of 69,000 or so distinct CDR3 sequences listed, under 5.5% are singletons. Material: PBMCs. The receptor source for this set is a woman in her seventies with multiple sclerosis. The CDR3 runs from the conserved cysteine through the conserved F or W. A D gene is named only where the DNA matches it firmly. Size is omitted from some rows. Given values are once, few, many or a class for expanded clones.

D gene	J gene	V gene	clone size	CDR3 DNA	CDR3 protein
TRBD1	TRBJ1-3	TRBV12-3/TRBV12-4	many	TGTGCCAGCAGGCCTGGGACAGGCCTGGCCTCTGGAAACACCATATATTTT	CASRPGTGLASGNTIYF
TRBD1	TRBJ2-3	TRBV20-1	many	TGCAGTGCTGGCCCATGGGACAGACGGAATTTT	CSAGPWDRRNF
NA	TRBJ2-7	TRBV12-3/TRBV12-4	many	TGTGCCAGCAGTTTAGGGGGGAAGCAGTACTTC	CASSLGGKQYF
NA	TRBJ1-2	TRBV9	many	TGTGCCAGCAGCGCCAGGGGATATGGCTACACCTTC	CASSARGYGYTF
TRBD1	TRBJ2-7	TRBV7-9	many	TGTGCCAGCAGCCTCGAGACCGGGACAGGGGCGTACGAGCAGTACTTC	CASSLETGTGAYEQYF
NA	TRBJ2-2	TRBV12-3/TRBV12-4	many	TGTGCCAGCAGTTTAGGAGTACAGGGAGGGACCGGGGAGCTGTTTTTT	CASSLGVQGGTGELFF
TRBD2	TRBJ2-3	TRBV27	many	TGTGCCAGCAGTTTACCTTCAGGGACTAGCGGTGGAGATACGCAGTATTTT	CASSLPSGTSGGDTQYF
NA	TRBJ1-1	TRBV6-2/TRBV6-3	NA	TGTGCCAGCAGTTATCGAACAGGGAACACTGAAGCTTTCTTT	CASSYRTGNTEAFF
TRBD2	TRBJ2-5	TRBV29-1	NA	TGCAGCGTGATACTAGCGGGAACCCAAGAGACCCAGTACTTC	CSVILAGTQETQYF
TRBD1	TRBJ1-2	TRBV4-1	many	TGCGCCAGCAGCCAAGGACAGGGCAGCGGCTACACCTTC	CASSQGQGSGYTF
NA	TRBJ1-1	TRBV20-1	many	TGCAGTGCCGCCTTACAGGAGTCGAACACTGAAGCTTTCTTT	CSAALQESNTEAFF
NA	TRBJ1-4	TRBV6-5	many	TGTGCCAGCAGTTACGGGGGGACCACAAATGAAAAACTGTTTTTT	CASSYGGTTNEKLFF
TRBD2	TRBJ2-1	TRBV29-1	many	TGCAGCGTTGTCCTAGCGGGTGGGTTAGGTAATGAGCAGTTCTTC	CSVVLAGGLGNEQFF
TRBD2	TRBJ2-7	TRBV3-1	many	TGTGCCAGCAGCCAACCGGGACTAGAGGTCCACGAGCAGTACTTC	CASSQPGLEVHEQYF
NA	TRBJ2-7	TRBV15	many	TGTGCCACCAGCGGTTCTACTAGGGGGACACAACTTCCCTACGAGCAGTACTTC	CATSGSTRGTQLPYEQYF
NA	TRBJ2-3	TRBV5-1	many	TGCGCCAGCAGCTTCCTCGCGCCGGCGAGCACAGATACGCAGTATTTT	CASSFLAPASTDTQYF
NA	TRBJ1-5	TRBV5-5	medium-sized	TGTGCCAGCAGCCCCTGGGGGCTCGAGCCCCAGCATTTT	CASSPWGLEPQHF
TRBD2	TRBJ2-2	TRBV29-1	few	TGCAGCGTTGCCGGGACTAGTCTCACCGGGGAGCTGTTTTTT	CSVAGTSLTGELFF
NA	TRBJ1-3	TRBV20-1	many	TGCAGTGCTAGGGACTCCGGGGGGCCCATATATTTT	CSARDSGGPIYF
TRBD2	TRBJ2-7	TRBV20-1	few	TGCAGTGCTAGAGACAGCGGGAGGACCTACGAGCAGTACTTC	CSARDSGRTYEQYF
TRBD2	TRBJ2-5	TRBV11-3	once	TGTGCCAGCAGCCCCGGGACTAGCGGGACCCAAGAGACCCAGTACTTC	CASSPGTSGTQETQYF
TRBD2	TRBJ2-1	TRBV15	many	TGTGCCACCAGCAGAGATCTTGCGGGAGTTATCCATGAGCAGTTCTTC	CATSRDLAGVIHEQFF
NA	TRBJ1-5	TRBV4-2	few	TGTGCCAGCAGCCAAGAGGGGGAGGGGAGTCAGCCCCAGCATTTT	CASSQEGEGSQPQHF
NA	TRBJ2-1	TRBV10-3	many	TGTGCCATCGGTGAGGGGGTTGATGAGCAGTTCTTC	CAIGEGVDEQFF
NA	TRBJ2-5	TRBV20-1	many	TGCAGTGCTACGCCTGGGCAGCACGCCGAGACCCAGTACTTC	CSATPGQHAETQYF
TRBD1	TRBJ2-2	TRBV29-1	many	TGCAGCGTTGAGGAGACAGGGTACACCGGGGAGCTGTTTTTT	CSVEETGYTGELFF
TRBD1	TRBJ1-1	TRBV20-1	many	TGCAGTGCCCCGGGACAGGGAGACACTGAAGCTTTCTTT	CSAPGQGDTEAFF
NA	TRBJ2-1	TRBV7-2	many	TGTGCCAGCAGCCGCAGCGGCGGGAACTACAATGAGCAGTTCTTC	CASSRSGGNYNEQFF
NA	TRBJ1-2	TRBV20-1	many	TGCAGTGCTCTGCTGGGGCAGGGCTATGGCTACACCTTC	CSALLGQGYGYTF
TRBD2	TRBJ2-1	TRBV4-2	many	TGTGCCAGCAGCCAAGATCCTTTGGGCGGGAGGGCCTACAATGAGCAGTTCTTC	CASSQDPLGGRAYNEQFF
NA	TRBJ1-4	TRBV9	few	TGTGCCAGCAGCGTAGGCGCAGGGTTGGGTGAAAAACTGTTTTTT	CASSVGAGLGEKLFF
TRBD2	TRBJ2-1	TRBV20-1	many	TGCAGTGCTTCTCGGGCAACTAGCGGGAACAATGAGCAGTTCTTC	CSASRATSGNNEQFF
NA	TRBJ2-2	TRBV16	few	TGTGCCAGCAGCCACCGGGACACCTACACCGGGGAGCTGTTTTTT	CASSHRDTYTGELFF
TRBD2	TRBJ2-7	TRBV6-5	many	TGTGCCAGCAGTTACTCCTCAGGGAGGGTAGTCTACGAGCAGTACTTC	CASSYSSGRVVYEQYF
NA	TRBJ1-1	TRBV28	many	TGTGCCAGCAGGGGGACAAAGAACACTGAAGCTTTCTTT	CASRGTKNTEAFF
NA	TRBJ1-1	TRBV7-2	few	TGTGCCAGCAGCTCCCTGGGGGGGGCGAGCACTGAAGCTTTCTTT	CASSSLGGASTEAFF
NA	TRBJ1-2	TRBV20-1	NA	TGCAGTGCTAGGGCCGGACCCGGGACCCCAACGGGGGGCTACACCTTC	CSARAGPGTPTGGYTF
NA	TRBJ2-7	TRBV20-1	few	TGCAGTGCTAGACGGGCCGGGGGTACCTCCTACGAGCAGTACTTC	CSARRAGGTSYEQYF
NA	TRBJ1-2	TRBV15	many	TGTGCCACCAGCAGAGCGGGAGGGACCCAGATCTATGGCTACACCTTC	CATSRAGGTQIYGYTF
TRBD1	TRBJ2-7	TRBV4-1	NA	TGCGCCAGCAGCCAGGGACAGGGGCTCCCTGGCTACGAGCAGTACTTC	CASSQGQGLPGYEQYF
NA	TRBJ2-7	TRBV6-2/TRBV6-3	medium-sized	TGTGCCAGCAGTTACTCTTCGGGCGAGCAGTACTTC	CASSYSSGEQYF